This T cell receptor beta chain is from a study of cytomegalovirus exposure and HLA in healthy donors. Broader study findings: Analysis performed later showed TCR beta chains linked to HLA being more clonally expanded than equally common others.

PCR primers comprised 60 Vbeta and 13 Jbeta primers. Generated by immunoSEQ multiplex PCR, the TCRdb table keeps only in-frame clones and is missing some. The top ten clones hold 4.3% of a sample with 150,000 or so clones, less than 85% of them seen once. These donors, healthy bone marrow donors, were studied. A remark on this clone: Antigen specificity is unknown.

The CDR3 covers 14 residues. Trimming cost V 1 base and J 6 bases, with 13 bases left between them. The germline V gene has CDR1 LGHNA and CDR2 YSLEER. What was sequenced was PBMCs. The J gene is TRBJ2-7, the V gene TRBV4-3, with D possibly TRBD2 on 6 matching bases. This receptor was obtained from a man aged 18 to 29 in good health and CMV-seropositive. The DNA of the CDR3 is TGCGCCAGCAGCCAAGCGGGGGTGGGAAGCGAGCAGTACTTC. Protein product: CASSQAGVGSEQYF.